These 21 T cell receptor beta chains were all obtained from the same sample, sequenced in a study of STAT5B mutations in CD4+ large granular lymphocyte leukemia (dated by TCRdb to 2021 to 2024). Library method: the immunoSEQ multiplex PCR assay. Imported from immuneACCESS, the table was reduced by TCRdb to in-frame sequences with V and J called. These copies leave out some clones; in studies compared against another copy, an unresolved V gene accounts for under half, and the cause of the remainder is not known. The sample records more than 30,000 clones, less than 90% of which are singletons. The ten biggest clones cover approximately 0.41% of the sample. The material sequenced was CD4+ T cells from blood buffy coats. These receptors were collected from a human donor in good health.

The chain is built from TRBV23-1 and TRBJ1-5; D is unclear. TRBV23-1 is an open reading frame, and its role is uncertain. CDR3 length: 15 residues. Trimming pared 0 bases from V and 5 bases from J, leaving 11 bases between. The CDR3 DNA reads as TGCGCCAGCAGTCAATCAGGAACACCTGATCAGCCCCAGCATTTT. Its translation is CASSQSGTPDQPQHF.

This clone was seen a handful of times. V and J are TRBV28 and TRBJ1-5; D gene unclear. With 6 bases removed from V and 4 bases from J, the gap between germline ends came to 7 bases. Germline values: CDR1 MDHEN, CDR2 SYDVKM. This CDR3 is built from 12 residues. In DNA form, the CDR3 reads TGTGCCAGCAGGTGGGGTAATCAGCCCCAGCATTTT. Encoded protein: CASRWGNQPQHF.

The chain links TRBV7-9 to TRBJ2-1, with 11 bases matching TRBD2. This CDR3 has 15 amino acids. V was pared by 1 base and J by 10 bases, with 6 bases of the junction left unmatched. Germline assignment: CDR1 SEHNR and CDR2 FQNEAQ (reference sequence). Here the CDR3 reads CASSLVVAGGQEQFF. For the CDR3, the DNA is TGTGCCAGCAGCTTAGTGGTAGCGGGAGGGCAAGAGCAGTTCTTC.

This chain links TRBV25-1 with TRBJ2-2; D gene ambiguous. The CDR3 has 14 residues. Germline CDR1 reads MGHDK; CDR2 reads SYGVNS. Trimming cost V 1 base and J 6 bases, with 9 bases left between them. In nucleotides, the CDR3 is TGTGCCAGCAGTGAATTTGGGGAAGCCGGGGAGCTGTTTTTT. As protein: CASSEFGEAGELFF. The complete variable domain, with remaining parts taken from reference TRBV25-1 and TRBJ2-2, reads EADIYQTPRYLVIGTGKKITLECSQTMGHDKMYWYQQDPGMELHLIHYSYGVNSTEKGDLSSESTVSRIRTEHFPLTLESARPSHTSQYLCASSEFGEAGELFFGEGSRLTVL.

This sequence joins TRBV2 and TRBJ2-2; a possible D gene is TRBD1 (6 bases). The CDR3 length is 15 residues. V was shortened by 8 bases and J by 6 bases, with 19 bases between the two germline ends. Germline V CDR1 and CDR2: SNHLY, FYNNEI. For the CDR3, the DNA is TGTGCCAGCGTCAAGGACAGCCCTTCCTCCGGGGAGCTGTTTTTT. Protein sequence: CASVKDSPSSGELFF.

This clone was counted a few times. The chain recombines TRBV7-9 with TRBJ1-3; D is undetermined. Germline assignment: CDR1 SEHNR and CDR2 FQNEAQ (reference sequence). The CDR3 spans 16 residues. V dropped 4 bases and J dropped 5 bases, with 18 bases sitting between them. The CDR3: CASSSYGDLVRNTIYF. The CDR3 nucleotides read TGTGCCAGCAGCTCGTATGGGGATCTAGTTCGAAACACCATATATTTT.

The chain is built from TRBV4-2 and TRBJ2-7; 9 nucleotides align to TRBD1. Germline V gene data show CDR1 as LGHNA and CDR2 as YNFKEQ. V dropped 4 bases and J dropped 6; count of bases not matched to a gene: 7. This CDR3 spans 14 amino acids. Here the CDR3 DNA reads TGTGCCAGCAGCCCGGCGACAGGGGGTGGCGAGCAGTACTTC. As protein: CASSPATGGGEQYF.

This chain joins TRBV28 and TRBJ1-2; no reliable D call. The CDR3 has 15 amino acids. Per the germline V gene, CDR1 is MDHEN and CDR2 is SYDVKM. The V gene lost 8 bases and the J gene lost 8 bases, with 24 bases spanning the gap. The CDR3 nucleotides read TGTGCCAGCGATTCCAGGCTCGGGTTCACCGAGGGCTACACCTTC. Protein product: CASDSRLGFTEGYTF.

The V gene is TRBV5-1, the J gene TRBJ2-4; TRBD1 is a possible D gene (6 bases). The germline V and J ends were trimmed by 0 bases and 6 bases, with 10 bases remaining between them. Germline-derived CDR1 and CDR2 are SGHRS and YFSETQ. The CDR3 loop spans 14 amino acids. The CDR3 loop reads CASSLGRGVNIQYF. In DNA form, the CDR3 reads TGCGCCAGCAGCTTGGGCAGGGGCGTAAACATTCAGTACTTC.

DNA of the CDR3: TGTGCCAGCAGCTTAGGAGCTAGCGGGATCGGCACAGATACGCAGTATTTT. As protein: CASSLGASGIGTDTQYF. The chain employs TRBV11-3 and TRBJ2-3; 9 bases match TRBD2. With 1 base clipped from V and 1 base from J, the junction kept 6 bases outside the gene matches. The CDR3 runs 17 residues. Germline V gives CDR1 SGHNT, CDR2 YENEEA.

This chain links TRBV25-1 with TRBJ2-2, with 8 bases matching TRBD2. This CDR3 contains 16 residues. In germline, CDR1 is MGHDK, CDR2 SYGVNS. After removal of 1 base from V and 5 bases from J, the junction contained 6 bases not matched to a gene. In DNA, the CDR3 is TGTGCCAGCAGTGAATTACCGGGGGGGGGAACCGGGGAGCTGTTTTTT. It is translated as CASSELPGGGTGELFF. Using reference TRBV25-1 and TRBJ2-2 for the parts outside the CDR3, the full variable domain is EADIYQTPRYLVIGTGKKITLECSQTMGHDKMYWYQQDPGMELHLIHYSYGVNSTEKGDLSSESTVSRIRTEHFPLTLESARPSHTSQYLCASSELPGGGTGELFFGEGSRLTVL.

J is TRBJ2-7 and V is TRBV2; 8 bases align to TRBD2. Trimming took 8 bases from V and 2 from J; bases not matched to a gene: 14. This CDR3 has 16 residues. Germline CDR1 is SNHLY and CDR2 is FYNNEI. The CDR3 loop reads CASARSTGGPTYEQYF. CDR3 DNA: TGTGCCAGCGCTCGATCAACGGGAGGGCCTACCTACGAGCAGTACTTC.

CDR3 amino acids: CASSLSGTQYF. The CDR3 DNA follows: TGTGCCAGCAGTCTCTCGGGTACGCAGTATTTT. The chain employs TRBV27 and TRBJ2-3; D not certain. CDR3 length equals 11 residues. V was clipped by 5 bases and J by 8 bases, with 8 bases between them. Germline values: CDR1 MNHEY, CDR2 SMNVEV (reference sequence).

The chain is built from TRBV5-1 and TRBJ1-5, with 7 bases identical to TRBD1. The CDR3 length is 15 residues. V shed 4 bases, J shed 4 bases, and the junction held 8 bases outside the gene matches. In germline, CDR1 is SGHRS, CDR2 YFSETQ. CDR3 coding DNA: TGCGCCAGCAGCCCCCTCGGGACAGAGAATCAGCCCCAGCATTTT. This sequence encodes CASSPLGTENQPQHF.

The V call is TRBV6-6, the J call TRBJ2-1; D is unclear. Trimming pared 6 bases from V and 5 bases from J, leaving 11 bases between. CDR1 MNHNY and CDR2 SVGAGI come from the germline V gene (reference sequence). The CDR3 has 13 residues. The CDR3, as DNA: TGTGCCAGCAGCACCGGGCCCCACAATGAGCAGTTCTTC. Amino acid sequence: CASSTGPHNEQFF.

The chain links TRBV28 to TRBJ2-3, with 9 bases lining up with TRBD2. The trim removed 6 bases at V and 2 bases at J, leaving 6 bases unmatched. Germline assignment: CDR1 MDHEN and CDR2 SYDVKM. This CDR3 contains 15 residues. The CDR3 nucleotides read TGTGCCAGCAGCCTGACTAGCGGATTCACAGATACGCAGTATTTT. Translating it yields CASSLTSGFTDTQYF.

There are a few counts of this clone. V usage is TRBV28 and J usage is TRBJ2-7, with a weak D call TRBD1 (6 bases). There are 14 residues in the CDR3. Germline V gene data show CDR1 as MDHEN and CDR2 as SYDVKM. Trimming removed 2 bases from V and 4 bases from J, with 12 bases in between. The CDR3 reads CASSLGEQGYEQYF. The CDR3 bases are TGTGCCAGCAGTTTAGGTGAACAGGGTTACGAGCAGTACTTC.

V and J are TRBV6-1 and TRBJ1-1, with 7 bases aligning to TRBD1. Germline values: CDR1 MNHNS, CDR2 SASEGT. This CDR3 contains 14 residues. V dropped 6 bases and J dropped 0; count of bases not matched to a gene: 4. The CDR3 loop is CASRGQILNTEAFF. CDR3 sequence (DNA): TGTGCCAGCAGGGGACAGATCCTGAACACTGAAGCTTTCTTT.

The chain joins TRBV11-3 to TRBJ1-2; D unclear. The V gene lost 2 bases and the J gene lost 3 bases, with 7 bases spanning the gap. The CDR3 totals 13 residues. CDR1 is SGHNT and CDR2 is YENEEA in the germline V gene. Written as DNA, the CDR3 is TGTGCCAGCAGCTTATACGGGGACTATGGCTACACCTTC. Its translation: CASSLYGDYGYTF.

This rearrangement joins TRBV18 to TRBJ2-7; 12 positions agree with TRBD1. V lost 4 bases to trimming and J lost 7 bases; unmatched junction nucleotides: 2. This CDR3 spans 13 amino acids. Germline CDR1 is KGHSH and CDR2 is LQKENI. DNA for the CDR3: TGTGCCAGCTCACTGGGACAGGGGGCTGAGCAGTACTTC. Protein sequence: CASSLGQGAEQYF.

The gene calls are TRBV9 and TRBJ2-1; D remains ambiguous. The V end was cut by 3 bases, the J end by 3 bases, with 13 bases between. This CDR3 spans 15 amino acids. Germline-derived CDR1 and CDR2 are SGDLS and YYNGEE. CDR3 nucleotides: TGTGCCAGCAGCGCCTCGTTGGGTAACTACAATGAGCAGTTCTTC. Its translation: CASSASLGNYNEQFF.